This is a list of T cell receptor beta chains from one sample in a study of T cells after yellow fever vaccination. TCRdb redid the calling of the 5' RACE reads with MiXCR, one entry per CDR3 protein. This table holds under 600,000 distinct CDR3 sequences, about 13% found once. This sample comprised PBMCs, obtained on the day of the yellow fever booster vaccination. These receptors originate from a man aged 25-45 years who received the YFV17D yellow fever vaccine. The conserved cysteine and the conserved F or W are not part of the CDR3 here.

TRBV4-2	TRBJ2-5	ASSQEWLQETQY
TRBV7-9	TRBJ1-1	ASSYGAEAF
TRBV7-9	TRBJ2-3	ASSPSREGTDTQY
TRBV20-1	TRBJ2-1	SARAAEQF
TRBV20-1	TRBJ2-7	SASLAGIGEQY
TRBV12-3/TRBV12-4	TRBJ2-3	ASSLATADTQY
TRBV4-3	TRBJ1-2	ASSQDLKSTERR
TRBV20-1	TRBJ2-7	SARDGRGVSYEQY
TRBV18	TRBJ2-7	ASSPRSLGAYEQY
TRBV6-5	TRBJ1-2	ASSYGTGGSGYT
TRBV7-8	TRBJ2-1	ASSLASGGFYNEQF
TRBV6-5	TRBJ2-2	ASISDRGTGELF
TRBV7-2	TRBJ1-2	ASSLGQGAYGYT
TRBV29-1	TRBJ2-1	SVYTRTNFEQF
TRBV3-1	TRBJ2-1	ASRLTSGPYNEQF
TRBV27	TRBJ2-3	ASSKAAPGDTQY
TRBV7-9	TRBJ2-1	ASSLGIGSSNEQF
TRBV7-2	TRBJ2-5	ASSWGTQSETQY
TRBV18	TRBJ2-1	ASSTGTSGSSKVNEQF
TRBV5-1	TRBJ1-2	ASSPGAQDSGT
TRBV12-3/TRBV12-4	TRBJ2-2	ASSQGLAGKTGELF
TRBV11-2	TRBJ2-5	ASSPIPPSSGRLRRETQY
TRBV10-2	TRBJ1-1	ASFQTRGGTEAF
TRBV7-2	TRBJ2-1	ASSLELDTPRV
TRBV23-1	TRBJ2-2	ASSMAPGELF
TRBV9	TRBJ2-6	ASSSLGANVLT
TRBV19	TRBJ1-6	ASSAGQHTNSPLH
TRBV5-4	TRBJ2-1	ATTRGRYNEQF
TRBV6-1	TRBJ2-3	ASRRQGGGADTQY
TRBV27	TRBJ2-7	ASRGSRVGPYEQY
TRBV5-1	TRBJ2-6	ASSPTGGLSGANVLT
TRBV25-1	TRBJ2-7	ASSETRTGAYEQY
TRBV12-3/TRBV12-4	TRBJ2-1	ASSPRGRDAEQF
TRBV6-2/TRBV6-3	TRBJ2-1	ASVSVYNEQF
TRBV7-2	TRBJ2-1	ASSLALVGGRAEQF